A single sample is the source of the 5 T cell receptor beta chains below, sequenced in a study of T cell responses to AZD1222 COVID-19 vaccine. TCRdb keeps only in-frame clones here, not all; method: immunoSEQ multiplex PCR. Of 180,000 or so clones listed, roughly nine tenths are singletons. The specimen was peripheral blood, collected 28 days after the second AZD1222 dose. These receptors were taken from an adult who received the AZD1222 COVID-19 vaccine.

The rearrangement uses TRBV5-6 and TRBJ2-2, with 7 bases matching TRBD1. Germline values: CDR1 SGHDT, CDR2 YYEEEE. The CDR3 is 15 residues long. V gave up 3 bases and J gave up 5 bases; unmatched junction bases: 7. CDR3 nucleotides: TGTGCCAGCAGCTCTCCGACAGGGAGAACCGGGGAGCTGTTTTTT. Amino acids: CASSSPTGRTGELFF.

V and J are TRBV2 and TRBJ1-5; possibly TRBD1 for D (6 bases). This CDR3 region has 13 residues. From germline, CDR1 is SNHLY and CDR2 FYNNEI. The V and J ends lost 5 bases and 7 bases respectively, with 12 bases between them. DNA for the CDR3: TGTGCCAGCAGTTACAGGGCTGCACAGCCCCAGCATTTT. This codes for CASSYRAAQPQHF.

The V call is TRBV4-1, the J call TRBJ1-2; maybe TRBD1 (5 bases). Germline V CDR1 and CDR2: MGHRA, YSYEKL. Between the trimmed V and J ends, which lost 1 base and 8 bases, there was a span of 17 bases. The CDR3 extends over 15 amino acids. The CDR3 sequence: CASSQVGRGYGGYTF. CDR3 nucleotides: TGCGCCAGCAGCCAAGTGGGGCGCGGCTACGGGGGCTACACCTTC.

The chain is built from TRBV30 and TRBJ1-6, with D possibly being TRBD1 (5 bases). This CDR3 comprises 15 residues. The germline V gene encodes CDR1 GTSNPN and CDR2 SVGIG (reference sequence). V lost 2 bases to trimming and J lost 3 bases, with 11 bases between them. CDR3 in DNA: TGTGCCTGGAGTCAGAGGGGATTCTATAATTCACCCCTCCACTTT. This codes for CAWSQRGFYNSPLHF.

V gene TRBV6-4 combines with J gene TRBJ1-2, with a possible D match to TRBD1 (5 bases). The CDR3 loop spans 14 amino acids. The V and J ends lost 6 bases and 7 bases respectively, with 18 bases between them. Per the germline V gene, CDR1 is MRHNA and CDR2 is SNTAGT. In DNA form, the CDR3 reads TGTGCCAGCAGAGAGCCTACGGAGGGGTTTGGCTACACCTTC. Protein: CASREPTEGFGYTF.